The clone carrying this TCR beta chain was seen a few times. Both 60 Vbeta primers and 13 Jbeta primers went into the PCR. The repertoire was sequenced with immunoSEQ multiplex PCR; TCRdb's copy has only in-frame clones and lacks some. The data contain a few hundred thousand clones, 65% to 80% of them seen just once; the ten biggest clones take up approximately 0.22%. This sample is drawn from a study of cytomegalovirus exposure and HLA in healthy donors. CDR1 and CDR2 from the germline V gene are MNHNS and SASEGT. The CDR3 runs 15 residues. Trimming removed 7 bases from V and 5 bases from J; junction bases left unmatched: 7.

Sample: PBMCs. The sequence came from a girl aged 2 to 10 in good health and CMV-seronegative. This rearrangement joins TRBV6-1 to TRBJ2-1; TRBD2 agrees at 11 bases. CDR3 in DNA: TGTGCCAGCACTAGCGGGAGGATACAGAACAATGAGCAGTTCTTC. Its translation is CASTSGRIQNNEQFF.